This entry describes one T cell receptor (beta chain). The antigen remains undetermined. TCRbeta libraries were built with three rounds of nested PCR, modified from ARM-PCR. Using its own MiXCR run on the multiplex PCR reads, TCRdb lists one record per CDR3 protein. Seen here are under 140,000 distinct CDR3 sequences, approximately 84% observed once, and the top ten hold approximately 22%. This sample is part of a study of tumor and adjacent non-tumor tissue in lung cancer. About the research overall: There were about 12 adenocarcinoma, 2 squamous cell carcinoma and 1 small cell lung cancer cases. Some 4.2 million productive TCRbeta reads were obtained per sample on average. Points from the study as a whole: Top 100 clones took a larger repertoire share in normal lung.

The CDR3 loop spans 14 amino acids. Germline-derived CDR1 and CDR2 are SGHAT and FQDESV (reference sequence). Trimming cost V 5 bases and J 12 bases, with 20 bases left between them. No cell sorting was done before RNA was extracted from the tissue. The sequencing sample was made of lung tumor tissue. This TCR came from a man in his 70s with non-small cell lung cancer. The genes are TRBV11-1 and TRBJ2-1, with D perhaps matching TRBD1 or TRBD2 (5 bases each). The CDR3 sequence: CASSQQPARGGQFF. CDR3 nucleotide sequence: TGTGCCAGCAGCCAACAACCAGCGAGGGGTGGGCAGTTCTTC.